This TCR beta chain was profiled in a study of cytomegalovirus exposure and HLA in healthy donors. Turning to the study itself: The 666 first-cohort repertoires shared a platform with the roughly 110 validation repertoires, as reported in a later analysis.

This CDR3 comprises 14 residues. Trimming took 2 bases from V and 6 from J; bases not matched to a gene: 3. The germline V gene has CDR1 MNHEY and CDR2 SMNVEV (reference sequence). Comments on this clone: Its antigen is as yet unknown.

Among the roughly 110 subjects of the validation cohort, separate from the approximately 670-subject first cohort, were the donors. The study's findings and limits: There were some public TCRs occurring in many donors, but most TCR sequences were rare. CMV antigen specificity of a few CMV-associated chains was confirmed in vitro.

Produced via immunoSEQ multiplex PCR; TCRdb's table is partial and in-frame only. The repertoire consists of about 110,000 clones, with 90% to 96% occurring once and the leading ten covering roughly 0.67%. The sequence was collected from a woman younger than 35 in good health and CMV-seronegative. The rearrangement links TRBV27 to TRBJ2-2; 7 nucleotides line up with TRBD2. Sequenced: PBMCs. The CDR3 nucleotides read TGTGCCAGCAGTTTAGGGGGGGAGGCCGGGGAGCTGTTTTTT. This codes for CASSLGGEAGELFF.